The present entry profiles one TCR beta chain with its context. The data were taken from a study of blood T cell repertoires in COVID-19. On the study more broadly: Sites across the United States, Italy and Spain contributed samples from acute and convalescent COVID-19. Sample material is recorded as cDNA or gDNA derived from T cells, B-cell-depleted T cells, or PBMCs.

In the source study's methods: Scientists estimated how many nucleated cells there were by amplifying reference gene primers. Sequencing used immunoSEQ multiplex PCR; TCRdb keeps in-frame clones, though not all of them. The V and J calls and clone size were taken over from that table, and D and trimming were inferred from the DNA. Altogether about 100,000 clones are present, roughly nine tenths being singletons, with the ten largest covering approximately 5.1%. The material sequenced was peripheral blood. The source of this sequence is a human donor in a cohort sampled during active COVID-19.

In DNA form, the CDR3 reads TGTGCCACAAAAGGAGGCGGAACGAACACCGGGGAGCTGTTTTTT. Its protein product is CATKGGGTNTGELFF. This chain uses TRBV7-8 with TRBJ2-2; perhaps TRBD2 as D (5 bases). V was cut by 10 bases and J by 0 bases, with 15 bases left in between. The CDR3 sequence is 15 residues long. Germline CDR1 reads SGHVS; CDR2 reads FQNEAQ.